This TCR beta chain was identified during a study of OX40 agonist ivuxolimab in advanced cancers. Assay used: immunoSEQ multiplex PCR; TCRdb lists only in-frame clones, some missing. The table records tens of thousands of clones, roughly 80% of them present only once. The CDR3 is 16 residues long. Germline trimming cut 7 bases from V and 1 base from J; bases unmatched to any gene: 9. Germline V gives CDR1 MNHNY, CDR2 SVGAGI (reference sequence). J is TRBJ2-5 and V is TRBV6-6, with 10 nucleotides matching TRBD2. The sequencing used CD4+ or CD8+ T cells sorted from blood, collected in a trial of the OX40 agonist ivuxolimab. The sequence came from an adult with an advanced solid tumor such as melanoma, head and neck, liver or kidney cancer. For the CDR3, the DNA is TGTGCCAGCATCGTGGATGCTAGCGGGAGCCAAGAGACCCAGTACTTC. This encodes CASIVDASGSQETQYF.